A selection of T cell receptor beta chains follows, all from one sample in a study of T cell changes during pregnancy in multiple sclerosis. This table comes from immunoSEQ multiplex PCR, and its TCRdb copy is limited to in-frame clones, with some not included. Of tens of thousands of clones in the sample, 75% to 90% were seen once. Sequenced here: CD4+ T cells from peripheral blood mononuclear cells, sampled in the first trimester of pregnancy. These receptors originate from a female donor with multiple sclerosis, enrolled in a pregnancy study. CDR3s include the opening cysteine and the closing phenylalanine or tryptophan.

TRBV11-3 | CASSFDRGYEQYF
TRBV13 | CASRYGVEQFF
TRBV19 | CASSPKSQGASTSYEQYF
TRBV7-6 | CASSSPLSSGTNEQFF
TRBV28 | CASSFWGTGSHEQYF
TRBV29-1 | CSVRGRLAFYNEQFF
TRBV5-1 | CASSGTPNTGELFF
TRBV6-5 | CASRPTLGTDTQYF
TRBV7-2 | CASSSGQGHSPLHF
TRBV6-4 | CASSDSVGLGRSEKLFF
TRBV30 | CAWSADRGVYEQYF
TRBV5-6 | CASSLYPNSPLHF
TRBV5-6 | CASSPVGPSSYNEQFF
TRBV2 | CASSGTGGFTEAFF
TRBV5-1 | CASSLVGTSGVTEQFF
TRBV5-1 | CASSLEGGGGNEQFF
TRBV18 | CASSPLDSNYNEQFF
TRBV18 | CASSPGRVDYGYTF
TRBV28 | CASSPPVGGSYYNEQFF
TRBV7-9 | CASSLVDRGYTDTQYF
TRBV5-1 | CASSPLAGLINEQFF
TRBV5-4 | CASSLGQATNEKLFF
TRBV5-1 | CASRWTGSSEKLFF
TRBV5-1 | CASSDQGGNTIYF
TRBV4-1 | CASSPFVLTGELFF
TRBV28 | CASSIRDYNSPLHF
TRBV11-2 | CASSPTVTVRRDGYTF
TRBV2 | CASNPGQVAEKLFF
TRBV19 | CASSSVGAVDGYTF
TRBV30 | CAWSVPWDTQVHEQYF
TRBV2 | CASSGLAANTGELFF
TRBV7-4 | CASSKGGPRGQYGYTF
TRBV18 | CASSPPGLAKVTGELFF
TRBV5-4 | CASSLDSSYNEQFF
TRBV28 | CASRMDKGPTDTQYF
TRBV5-5 | CASSLDRTYEQYF
TRBV7-2 | CASSPEVWAVYEQYF
TRBV7-9 | CASSLDKTQYF
TRBV9 | CASTKQGGGPVQPQHF
TRBV7-6 | CASSSGIGPGELFF
TRBV5-6 | CASSDRGQSNYGYTF
TRBV28 | CASSSSGTGNSPLHF
TRBV9 | CASSVEPGLGLYGYTF
TRBV9 | CASSVGTSGFYEQYF
TRBV7-9 | CASSWGDREYTF
TRBV5-1 | CASSPPGTLYGYTF